What follows are 32 T cell receptor beta chains derived from one specimen sequenced in a study of regulatory and conventional T cells in RAG deficiency. Measured with immunoSEQ multiplex PCR; TCRdb has only the in-frame clones, and not every one. The data show roughly 32,000 clones, around nine tenths seen once. This sample was also put to use in a study of regulatory T cells. That investigation notes: The primer mix had 52 TRBV and 13 TRBJ primers.

What was sequenced was CD8+ T cells sorted from blood. The receptors here all came from a human donor in good health.

The chain is built from TRBV7-9 and TRBJ2-1; D unresolved. CDR3 length equals 15 residues. V was clipped by 1 base and J by 1 base, with 8 bases between them. Germline lookup yields CDR1 SEHNR and CDR2 FQNEAQ (reference sequence). The CDR3 loop is CASSLGDQSYNEQFF. DNA for the CDR3: TGTGCCAGCAGCTTAGGAGATCAATCCTACAATGAGCAGTTCTTC.

This sequence joins TRBV9 and TRBJ1-1; no definite D call. CDR1 and CDR2 (germline): SGDLS, YYNGEE. The CDR3 runs to 13 residues. V was pared by 0 bases and J by 8 bases, with 11 bases between. The CDR3 DNA reads TGTGCCAGCAGCGTAGCTCAGACGGGGGAAGCTTTCTTT. Residues: CASSVAQTGEAFF.

The chain combines TRBV5-1 with TRBJ2-7, with D perhaps TRBD2 (5 bases). Trimming left V 0 bases short and J 2 bases short, with 12 bases between. This CDR3 is 15 amino acids long. Looked up from germline, CDR1 is SGHRS and CDR2 is YFSETQ. This CDR3 reads CASSLVGAYAYEQYF. CDR3 DNA sequence: TGCGCCAGCAGCTTGGTGGGAGCGTACGCCTACGAGCAGTACTTC.

The chain couples TRBV6-1 to TRBJ2-5; D assignment may be TRBD1 or TRBD2 (5 bases each). The CDR3 totals 13 residues. In germline, CDR1 is MNHNS, CDR2 SASEGT. V lost 10 bases and J 5 bases, leaving 17 bases between the germline ends. The CDR3 protein is CAIRDLGLETQYF. Here the CDR3 DNA reads TGTGCCATACGGGACCTAGGACTGGAGACCCAGTACTTC.

This chain uses TRBV2 with TRBJ2-1; TRBD1 aligns across 9 bases. V lost 6 bases to trimming and J lost 5 bases; unmatched junction nucleotides: 5. The germline V gene has CDR1 SNHLY and CDR2 FYNNEI. This CDR3 region has 14 residues. Here the CDR3 reads CASRIGQGNNEQFF. CDR3 DNA sequence: TGTGCCAGCAGGATAGGACAGGGGAACAATGAGCAGTTCTTC.

This clone was detected only a few times. The chain carries TRBV19 and TRBJ1-5; D is unclear. This CDR3 spans 16 amino acids. Trimming removed 6 bases from V and 5 bases from J, with 20 bases in between. CDR1 is LNHDA, CDR2 SQIVND, per germline (reference sequence). CDR3 nucleotide sequence: TGTGCCAGTAGCCTCATCCGAATGGTGAGAGATCAGCCCCAGCATTTT. Its translation: CASSLIRMVRDQPQHF.

The V and J genes are TRBV10-2 and TRBJ2-1; either TRBD1 or TRBD2 may supply D (5 bases each). This CDR3 spans 11 amino acids. Deletions cut 7 bases from V and 9 bases from J, with 10 bases between. Germline CDR1 and CDR2: WSHSY and SAAADI. Here the CDR3 DNA reads TGCGCCAGCACCCAAGGGACTGAGCAGTTCTTC. It translates to CASTQGTEQFF.

The chain joins TRBV5-1 to TRBJ1-1; D gene ambiguous. This CDR3 is built from 13 residues. Germline values: CDR1 SGHRS, CDR2 YFSETQ. Trimming stripped 0 bases from V and 0 bases from J, with 3 bases between. DNA of the CDR3: TGCGCCAGCAGCTTGGAGGTGAACACTGAAGCTTTCTTT. As protein: CASSLEVNTEAFF. Using reference TRBV5-1 and TRBJ1-1 for the parts outside the CDR3, the full variable domain is KAGVTQTPRYLIKTRGQQVTLSCSPISGHRSVSWYQQTPGQGLQFLFEYFSETQRNKGNFPGRFSGRQFSNSRSEMNVSTLELGDSALYLCASSLEVNTEAFFGQGTRLTVV.

V gene TRBV5-4 combines with J gene TRBJ2-3; D may be TRBD2 (6 bases). Germline-derived CDR1 and CDR2 are SGHNT and YYREEE (reference sequence). This CDR3 is built from 16 residues. Between the trimmed V and J ends, which lost 4 bases and 0 bases, there was a span of 15 bases. CDR3 loop: CASSLLRRGSTDTQYF. CDR3 bases: TGTGCCAGCAGCCTCCTAAGGCGGGGAAGCACAGATACGCAGTATTTT.

The chain is built from TRBV5-1 and TRBJ1-2; TRBD1 agrees at 9 bases. The CDR3 covers 14 residues. V trimming: 4 bases; J trimming: 2 bases; junction bases outside the gene matches: 3. The germline V gene encodes CDR1 SGHRS and CDR2 YFSETQ. This CDR3 reads CASSKDRGNYGYTF. CDR3 nucleotides: TGCGCCAGCAGCAAGGACAGGGGAAACTATGGCTACACCTTC.

The chain uses TRBV19 and TRBJ2-2; D gene unclear. The germline V gene has CDR1 LNHDA and CDR2 SQIVND (reference sequence). The V gene lost 0 bases and the J gene lost 5 bases, with 7 bases spanning the gap. The CDR3 has 14 amino acids. The CDR3 DNA reads TGTGCCAGTAGTATAGAGCCGCGGACCGGGGAGCTGTTTTTT. It translates to CASSIEPRTGELFF.

This chain links TRBV27 with TRBJ2-1; a weak D match, TRBD2 (7 bases). CDR1 is MNHEY and CDR2 is SMNVEV in the germline V gene (reference sequence). The CDR3 has 14 residues. Trimming took 6 bases from V and 4 from J, leaving 13 bases between them. The CDR3 bases are TGTGCCAGCAGCCTAGGGGGGGAGTACAATGAGCAGTTCTTC. Translated: CASSLGGEYNEQFF.

The chain is built from TRBV5-1 and TRBJ1-1; D uncertain. Per germline, CDR1 SGHRS and CDR2 YFSETQ. With 1 base removed from V and 1 base from J, the gap between germline ends came to 14 bases. CDR3 size: 16 residues. The CDR3 loop reads CASSLFTPAGNTEAFF. The CDR3 bases are TGCGCCAGCAGCTTGTTCACCCCGGCCGGGAACACTGAAGCTTTCTTT.

The chain has TRBV25-1 and TRBJ2-3; TRBD1 is a possible D gene (6 bases). Germline CDR1 and CDR2: MGHDK and SYGVNS. V lost 2 bases to trimming and J lost 3 bases, with 12 bases between them. The CDR3 covers 15 residues. DNA for the CDR3: TGTGCCAGCAGTGAACGCCAGGGGAAAACAGATACGCAGTATTTT. It is translated as CASSERQGKTDTQYF.

The chain has TRBV7-6 and TRBJ2-7, with 10 bases fitting TRBD1. The J segment lost 3 bases and the V segment lost 5 bases, leaving 4 bases of the junction unmatched. This CDR3 has 14 residues. Looked up from germline, CDR1 is SGHVS and CDR2 is FNYEAQ. The CDR3 sequence: CASSRWTGGYEQYF. The CDR3 nucleotides are TGTGCCAGCAGCAGATGGACAGGGGGCTACGAGCAGTACTTC. Combining the CDR3 with reference TRBV7-6 and TRBJ2-7 gives the whole variable domain GAGVSQSPRYKVTKRGQDVALRCDPISGHVSLYWYRQALGQGPEFLTYFNYEAQQDKSGLPNDRFSAERPEGSISTLTIQRTEQRDSAMYRCASSRWTGGYEQYFGPGTRLTVT.

The chain recombines TRBV9 with TRBJ2-7, with D possibly matching TRBD2 (6 bases). V lost 4 bases and J 6 bases, leaving 26 bases between the germline ends. From germline, CDR1 is SGDLS and CDR2 YYNGEE. This CDR3 is 17 amino acids long. DNA of the CDR3: TGTGCCAGCAGCCCACAACCGGGACTCCCTAGGGCCTCCGAGCAGTACTTC. As protein: CASSPQPGLPRASEQYF. Full variable domain (outside the CDR3, taken from reference TRBV9 and TRBJ2-7): DSGVTQTPKHLITATGQRVTLRCSPRSGDLSVYWYQQSLDQGLQFLIQYYNGEERAKGNILERFSAQQFPDLHSELNLSSLELGDSALYFCASSPQPGLPRASEQYFGPGTRLTVT.

Regarding this clone: Other DNA sequences in the same sample also yield this CDR3. The genes are TRBV4-2 and TRBJ2-7, with a possible D match to TRBD2 (5 bases). CDR1 is LGHNA and CDR2 is YNFKEQ in the germline V gene. The CDR3 runs 16 residues. With 4 bases removed from V and 2 bases from J, the gap between germline ends came to 18 bases. The CDR3 reads CASSPRVGADAYEQYF. For the CDR3, the DNA is TGTGCCAGCAGCCCTCGGGTGGGAGCAGACGCCTACGAGCAGTACTTC.

The genes are TRBV6-5 and TRBJ1-4; 7 nucleotides align to TRBD1. V was pared by 2 bases and J by 5 bases, with 8 bases of the junction left unmatched. Germline V CDR1 and CDR2: MNHEY, SVGAGI. The length of the CDR3 is 16 residues. CDR3 sequence: CASSYTTGATNEKLFF. CDR3 DNA: TGTGCCAGCAGTTACACAACAGGGGCGACGAATGAAAAACTGTTTTTT.

The rearrangement uses TRBV5-4 and TRBJ1-1; 8 bases align to TRBD1. There are 15 residues in the CDR3. With V trimmed by 0 bases and J by 11 bases, 12 bases remained unmatched. Germline V CDR1 and CDR2: SGHNT, YYREEE (reference sequence). CDR3 region: CASSLVDRQGSVAFF. The CDR3 nucleotides read TGTGCCAGCAGCTTGGTCGACCGACAGGGGAGTGTGGCTTTCTTT.

The chain carries TRBV28 and TRBJ2-2; weak D call: TRBD2 (5 bases). Germline V gives CDR1 MDHEN, CDR2 SYDVKM. The CDR3 extends over 15 amino acids. Trimming stripped 8 bases from V and 6 bases from J, with 19 bases between. CDR3 region: CASLRLRGIAGELFF. The CDR3, as DNA: TGTGCCAGCCTTCGGCTGAGAGGGATAGCCGGGGAGCTGTTTTTT. The full variable domain, completed using reference TRBV28 and TRBJ2-2, is DVKVTQSSRYLVKRTGEKVFLECVQDMDHENMFWYRQDPGLGLRLIYFSYDVKMKEKGDIPEGYSVSREKKERFSLILESASTNQTSMYLCASLRLRGIAGELFFGEGSRLTVL.

V is TRBV6-6 and J is TRBJ1-2, with unresolved D. Germline V gene lookup returns CDR1 MNHNY and CDR2 SVGAGI (reference sequence). Trimming took 0 bases from V and 7 from J, leaving 9 bases between them. This CDR3 is 13 amino acids long. The CDR3 region is CASSYSRPPGYTF. Here the CDR3 DNA reads TGTGCCAGCAGTTACTCGAGGCCGCCTGGCTACACCTTC.

The chain uses TRBV6-1 and TRBJ2-3; D unclear. CDR1 MNHNS and CDR2 SASEGT come from the germline V gene. The CDR3 contains 15 residues. The V and J ends lost 5 bases and 3 bases respectively, with 15 bases between them. CDR3 amino acids: CASSLGETRTDTQYF. DNA for the CDR3: TGTGCCAGCAGTTTGGGCGAGACCAGGACAGATACGCAGTATTTT.

This chain joins TRBV27 and TRBJ2-7; possible D gene TRBD2, 6 bases. The germline V gene encodes CDR1 MNHEY and CDR2 SMNVEV (reference sequence). V lost 3 bases, J lost 3 bases, and 9 bases lay in between. CDR3 length: 13 amino acids. CDR3 nucleotides: TGTGCCAGCAGTTTTCCGGGGGACTACGAGCAGTACTTC. Encoded protein: CASSFPGDYEQYF.

The chain recombines TRBV27 with TRBJ1-1, with TRBD1 matching over 9 bases. J gave up 5 bases and V 2 bases, and 3 bases lay outside the gene matches. The CDR3 runs to 14 residues. CDR1 and CDR2 (germline): MNHEY, SMNVEV (reference sequence). The CDR3 coding sequence is TGTGCCAGCAGTTTAACAGGGGGCAGAACTGAAGCTTTCTTT. Its protein product is CASSLTGGRTEAFF.

This clone was counted a few times. The J gene is TRBJ2-1, the V gene TRBV7-2; TRBD2 agrees at 7 bases. This CDR3 contains 15 residues. Looked up from germline, CDR1 is SGHTA and CDR2 is FQGNSA. Unmatched junction bases numbered 5, after V lost 5 bases and J lost 1 base. The CDR3 loop reads CASSQLAASYNEQFF. CDR3 DNA: TGTGCCAGCAGCCAGCTAGCGGCTTCCTACAATGAGCAGTTCTTC.

The J gene is TRBJ2-7, the V gene TRBV9, with 7 bases matching TRBD2. Germline lookup yields CDR1 SGDLS and CDR2 YYNGEE. Unmatched junction bases numbered 12, after V lost 3 bases and J lost 12 bases. CDR3 length: 13 residues. In DNA, the CDR3 is TGTGCCAGCAGCGCTGGGGGAAGGACTAGGCGGTACTTC. Translation: CASSAGGRTRRYF. The variable domain in full, with the rest retrieved from reference TRBV9 and TRBJ2-7, is DSGVTQTPKHLITATGQRVTLRCSPRSGDLSVYWYQQSLDQGLQFLIQYYNGEERAKGNILERFSAQQFPDLHSELNLSSLELGDSALYFCASSAGGRTRRYFGPGTRLTVT.

This clone was counted a few times. This rearrangement joins TRBV6-1 to TRBJ2-3; 7 nucleotides agree with TRBD2. Unmatched junction bases numbered 5, after V lost 3 bases and J lost 8 bases. Per the germline V gene, CDR1 is MNHNS and CDR2 is SASEGT. The CDR3 spans 13 residues. The CDR3 reads CASSEGRVGTQYF. The DNA for the CDR3 is TGTGCCAGCAGTGAGGGGAGGGTGGGTACGCAGTATTTT.

The chain recombines TRBV30 with TRBJ2-1; no clear D gene. The CDR3 has 12 residues. The germline V gene encodes CDR1 GTSNPN and CDR2 SVGIG (reference sequence). V lost 2 bases to trimming and J lost 8 bases, with 10 bases between them. The CDR3 DNA sequence: TGTGCCTGGAGTCCCCACCGGGATGAGCAGTTCTTC. This sequence encodes CAWSPHRDEQFF.

The J gene is TRBJ2-7, the V gene TRBV5-4; no reliable D call. Between the trimmed V and J ends, which lost 4 bases and 6 bases, there was a span of 8 bases. In germline, CDR1 is SGHNT, CDR2 YYREEE (reference sequence). The CDR3 consists of 11 residues. CDR3 DNA sequence: TGTGCCAGCAGCCCGATCGGCGAGCAGTACTTC. Encoded protein: CASSPIGEQYF.

The chain has TRBV6-1 and TRBJ1-5; TRBD1 agrees at 7 bases. V was pared by 3 bases and J by 1 base, with 9 bases of the junction left unmatched. This CDR3 comprises 17 residues. CDR1 is MNHNS, CDR2 SASEGT, per germline. CDR3 sequence: CASSDPVAGQSNQPQHF. CDR3 DNA: TGTGCCAGCAGTGACCCCGTTGCGGGACAGAGCAATCAGCCCCAGCATTTT.

The chain is built from TRBV2 and TRBJ2-3; TRBD2 matches at 10 bases. This CDR3 is built from 14 residues. Germline V gene sequence: CDR1 SNHLY, CDR2 FYNNEI. Unmatched junction bases numbered 5, after V lost 9 bases and J lost 2 bases. The chain's CDR3 is CASLLAGITDTQYF. The CDR3 DNA follows: TGTGCCAGTCTACTAGCGGGAATCACAGATACGCAGTATTTT.

This sequence joins TRBV19 and TRBJ1-5; TRBD1 aligns across 10 bases. The CDR3 has 17 amino acids. The V and J ends lost 6 bases and 4 bases, in that order; junction bases with no gene match: 12. CDR1 is LNHDA and CDR2 is SQIVND in the germline V gene (reference sequence). The CDR3 DNA follows: TGTGCCAGTAGCCCTGAGGGGACAGGGGTTGGAAATCAGCCCCAGCATTTT. Its translation is CASSPEGTGVGNQPQHF.